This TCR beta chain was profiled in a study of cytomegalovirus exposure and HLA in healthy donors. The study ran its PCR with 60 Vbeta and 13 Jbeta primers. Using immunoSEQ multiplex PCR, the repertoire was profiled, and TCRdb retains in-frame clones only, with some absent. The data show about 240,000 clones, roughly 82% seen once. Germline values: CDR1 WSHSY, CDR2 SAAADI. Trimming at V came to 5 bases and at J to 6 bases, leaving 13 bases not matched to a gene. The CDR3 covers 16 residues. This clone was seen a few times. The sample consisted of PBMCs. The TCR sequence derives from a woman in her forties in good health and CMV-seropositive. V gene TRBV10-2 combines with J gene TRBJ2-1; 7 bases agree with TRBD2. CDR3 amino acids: CASSSLRGRRSNEQFF. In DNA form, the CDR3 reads TGCGCCAGCAGTTCCCTCCGCGGGAGAAGGTCCAATGAGCAGTTCTTC.